This TCR beta chain was found in a study of T cells in Graves' hyperthyroidism and ophthalmopathy. Study background: Peripheral blood collection took place at initial diagnosis, before any treatment.

Per the germline V gene, CDR1 is MNHNS and CDR2 is SASEGT. There are 15 residues in the CDR3. V lost 3 bases to trimming and J lost 4 bases, with 13 bases between them. Points from the study as a whole: Most thyroid clonotypes that were expanded above 0.001 also turned up in blood.

Not enrolled were patients with uncontrolled infection, other autoimmune disease, pregnancy or lactation. Thyroid ultrasound, orbital computed tomography, clinical symptoms, and serum thyroxine and TRAb underpinned diagnoses. In the case of this clonotype: Antigen specificity is unknown.

What was amplified from RNA transcripts were TCR beta CDR3 regions. The HTBI set primed first-round TCR CDR3 RT-PCR. TCRdb analysed the multiplex PCR reads with MiXCR anew, one entry per CDR3 protein. The top ten clones hold around 15% of a sample with fewer than 850,000 distinct CDR3 sequences, roughly a sixth of them seen once. The sequencing sample was made of blood. The V and J genes are TRBV6-1 and TRBJ1-5, with D maybe TRBD1 (6 bases). This TCR was recovered from a man aged 45-65 years with Graves' hyperthyroidism. CDR3 amino acids: CASSDRGGWNQPQHF. CDR3 nucleotides: TGTGCCAGCAGTGACAGGGGTGGGTGGAATCAGCCCCAGCATTTT.